This T cell receptor (beta chain) was recovered during a study of T cells in Graves' hyperthyroidism and ophthalmopathy. Amplified TCR beta CDR3 regions came from RNA transcripts. A first-round RT-PCR of the TCR CDR3 used the HTBI primer set. Using its own MiXCR run on the multiplex PCR reads, TCRdb lists one record per CDR3 protein. This sample has hundreds of thousands of distinct CDR3 sequences, with roughly 22% found just once. This CDR3 region has 17 residues. Trimming left V 0 bases short and J 3 bases short, with 15 bases between. Per the germline V gene, CDR1 is LGHDT and CDR2 is YNNKEL (reference sequence).

The source material was blood. This TCR derives from a woman in her seventies with Graves' ophthalmopathy. The chain is built from TRBV3-1 and TRBJ2-1, with D maybe TRBD2 (6 bases). The CDR3 sequence: CASSQEVAATNYNEQFF. As DNA, the CDR3 is TGTGCCAGCAGCCAAGAAGTAGCGGCTACCAACTACAATGAGCAGTTCTTC.